This record looks at one T cell receptor beta chain sequence and its context. Its matching antigen is unknown. This sample is part of a study of blood T cells in healthy people across ages. Background on the study: Template switching recovered approximately one barcoded beta molecule for every two T cells.

Sample-barcoded 5' priming and a J-beta primer mix drove a second PCR of roughly 7 to 11 cycles. TCRdb fed the 5' RACE reads into MiXCR, producing one record per CDR3 protein. The repertoire holds some 760,000 distinct CDR3 sequences, 20% to 30% seen once, with more than 3% in the top ten. The CDR3 consists of 15 residues. Germline CDR1 is GTSNPN and CDR2 is SVGIG (reference sequence). The germline V and J ends were trimmed by 2 bases and 3 bases, with 14 bases remaining between them. Overall study findings and caveats: Measured against age, TCR beta diversity per million T cells decreased in a roughly linear manner. Unknown CMV status may confound age-related changes in expanded clones. Unsorted PBMCs blocked a conclusive comparison of naive and antigen-experienced cells.

The sample was also linked to a second study, of T cells of mothers and their children.

The chain carries TRBV30 and TRBJ1-5; the D gene is possibly TRBD1 (6 bases). What was sequenced was blood. The sequence was obtained from a boy aged 5 to 17 in good health. The DNA for the CDR3 is TGTGCCTGGAGTATAGGAGACAGGCCCAATCAGCCCCAGCATTTT. Translated: CAWSIGDRPNQPQHF. The full variable domain, its missing parts supplied by reference TRBV30 and TRBJ1-5, is SQTIHQWPATLVQPVGSPLSLECTVEGTSNPNLYWYRQAAGRGLQLLFYSVGIGQISSEVPQNLSASRPQDRQFILSSKKLLLSDSGFYLCAWSIGDRPNQPQHFGDGTRLSIL.